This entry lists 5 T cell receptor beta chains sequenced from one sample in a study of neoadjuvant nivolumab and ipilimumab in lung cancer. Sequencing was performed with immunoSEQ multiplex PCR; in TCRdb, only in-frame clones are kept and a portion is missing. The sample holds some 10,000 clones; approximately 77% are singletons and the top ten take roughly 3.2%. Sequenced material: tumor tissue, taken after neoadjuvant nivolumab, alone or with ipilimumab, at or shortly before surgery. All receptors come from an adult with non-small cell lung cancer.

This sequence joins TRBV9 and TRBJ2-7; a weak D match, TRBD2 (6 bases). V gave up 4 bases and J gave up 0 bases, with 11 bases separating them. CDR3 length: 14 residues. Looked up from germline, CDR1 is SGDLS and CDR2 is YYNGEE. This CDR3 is CASSPLAASYEQYF. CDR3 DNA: TGTGCCAGCAGCCCATTAGCGGCCTCCTACGAGCAGTACTTC. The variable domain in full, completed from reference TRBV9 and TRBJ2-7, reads DSGVTQTPKHLITATGQRVTLRCSPRSGDLSVYWYQQSLDQGLQFLIQYYNGEERAKGNILERFSAQQFPDLHSELNLSSLELGDSALYFCASSPLAASYEQYFGPGTRLTVT.

Written as DNA, the CDR3 is TGTGCCAGCAGCTTGACACCCTACAATGAGCAGTTCTTC. This encodes CASSLTPYNEQFF. The chain combines TRBV5-6 with TRBJ2-1, with D unresolved. V lost 1 base and J 2 bases, leaving 4 bases between the germline ends. This CDR3 is built from 13 residues. Germline CDR1 is SGHDT and CDR2 is YYEEEE.

The CDR3 region has the DNA TGCGCCAGCAGCTTGGCCGCTAGCGTAAGCACAGATACGCAGTATTTT. This encodes CASSLAASVSTDTQYF. This chain joins TRBV5-1 and TRBJ2-3; perhaps TRBD2 as D (6 bases). CDR3 length: 16 amino acids. Germline lookup yields CDR1 SGHRS and CDR2 YFSETQ. The V end lost 0 bases, the J end lost 0 bases, and 11 bases lay between the germline ends.

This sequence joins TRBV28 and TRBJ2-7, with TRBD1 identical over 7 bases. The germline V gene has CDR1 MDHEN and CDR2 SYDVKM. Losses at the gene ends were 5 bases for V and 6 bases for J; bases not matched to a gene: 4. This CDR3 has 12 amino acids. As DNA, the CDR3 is TGTGCCAGCAGTCCGTACAGGGGCGAGCAGTACTTC. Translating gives CASSPYRGEQYF.

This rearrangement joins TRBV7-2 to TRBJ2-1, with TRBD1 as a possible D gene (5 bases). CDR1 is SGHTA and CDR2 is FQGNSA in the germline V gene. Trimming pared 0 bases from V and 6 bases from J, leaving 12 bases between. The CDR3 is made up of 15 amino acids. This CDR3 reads CASSLALGHSNEQFF. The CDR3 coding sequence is TGTGCCAGCAGCTTAGCCCTGGGGCACTCCAATGAGCAGTTCTTC.